The present TCR beta chain was sequenced within a study of blood T cell repertoires in COVID-19 (TCRdb year 2020). For context, the study as a whole: Samples from collaborators originated in the United States, Italy and Spain and spanned both the acute and convalescent phases of COVID-19. Subjects who had been exposed to COVID-19, were actively infected with it, or had recovered from it provided the deeply sampled blood TCRbeta repertoires that made up the dataset. Samples were obtained from the ongoing ImmuneRACE study (first 160 participants) and from over a thousand subjects provided by 6 global collaborators. A freely available public database, intended as a resource for researchers studying the immune response to SARS-CoV-2, is where the repertoires were released. Sample metadata almost always included a de-identified subject ID, COVID-19 status, age in years and sex. HLA class I and class II types, where available, came from metadata supplied by the sample provider rather than from assay-based typing. The prospective study material was composed of cDNA or gDNA derived from T cells, B-cell-depleted T cells, or PBMCs.

The germline V gene specifies SGHRS as CDR1 and YFSETQ as CDR2. The V end gives up 3 bases and the J end 0 bases, leaving 5 bases in the junction not matched to a gene. Including cysteine and phenylalanine, the CDR3 has 15 amino acids. Of all the DNA, just the CDR3 is kept, 45 bases in frame from base 1. One collaborating source in Seattle enrolled patients while the patients were actively infected and followed the patients over time throughout the course of disease. Each collaborating institution followed its own protocols to collect whole blood in K2EDTA tubes. For TCRbeta analysis, collaborators shipped samples as frozen whole blood, isolated PBMCs, or DNA extracted from either of those sample types. What the work shows at the level of the full study, not this receptor alone: Clinical and demographic metadata were provided uncurated, with the amount varying by source and participant.

TCRbeta CDR3 regions were amplified from genomic DNA using the immunoSEQ Assay, a bias-controlled multiplex PCR. Per the source publication's procedure: The number of nucleated cells in each sample was estimated from the amplification of reference gene primers within the assay. Sequence reads were collapsed and filtered to measure the absolute abundance of every unique TCRbeta CDR3 rearrangement. Productive Simpson clonality was computed per sample as the square root of Simpson's diversity index over productive rearrangements. Held by TCRdb, this immuneACCESS table contains in-frame sequences only and omits some clones. Under half of the omission traces to an unresolved V gene where checked; the cause of the rest is unknown. The V and J calls and clone size were taken over from that table, and D and trimming were inferred from the DNA. The sample contains 250,000 to 300,000 clones, 80% to 95% of them found a single time. The ten top clones hold about 2.2% of the sample.

On this clone: The antigen this receptor binds is unknown. No qualities accompany the bases; no much larger clone lies one base away.

Sequences were obtained from peripheral blood. This receptor chain uses TRBV5-1 and TRBJ2-7; 8 central nucleotides agree with TRBD1. The receptor's source is a woman aged 25-40 years with COVID-19, enrolled during active disease. The CDR3 protein: CASSSDRGYSYEQYF. In nucleotide form, the sequence is TGCGCCAGCAGCTCCGACAGGGGCTACTCCTACGAGCAGTACTTC.